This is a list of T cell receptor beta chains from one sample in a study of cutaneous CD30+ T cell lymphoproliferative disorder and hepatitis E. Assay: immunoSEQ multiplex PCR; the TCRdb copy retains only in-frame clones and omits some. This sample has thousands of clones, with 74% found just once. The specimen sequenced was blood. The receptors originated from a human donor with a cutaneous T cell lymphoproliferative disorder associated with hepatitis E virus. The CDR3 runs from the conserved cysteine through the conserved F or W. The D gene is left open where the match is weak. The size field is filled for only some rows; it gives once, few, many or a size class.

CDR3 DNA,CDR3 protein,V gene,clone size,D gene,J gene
TGCGCCAGCAGCTTGGGAGGGAGCTCCTTGGACGAGCAGTACTTC,CASSLGGSSLDEQYF,TRBV5-1,.,.,TRBJ2-7
TGTGCCAGCAGCTTACGATTGTGGGGGGGGAGCTCCTACAATGAGCAGTTCTTC,CASSLRLWGGSSYNEQFF,TRBV13,.,TRBD2,TRBJ2-1
TGTGCCAGTAGTATAGAAGTAGGGGGGACAGGGCAGCCCCAGCATTTT,CASSIEVGGTGQPQHF,TRBV19,medium-sized,TRBD1,TRBJ1-5
TGTGCCAGCAGTCCGCAACAGGGGAGCAATCAGCCCCAGCATTTT,CASSPQQGSNQPQHF,TRBV6-5,.,TRBD1,TRBJ1-5
TGTGCCAGCAGCTTATCGGCAGTAGCTTCCTACGAGCAGTACTTC,CASSLSAVASYEQYF,TRBV7-2,.,.,TRBJ2-7
TGTGCCAGCTCACCAAAACAGGGGGACACTGAAGCTTTCTTT,CASSPKQGDTEAFF,TRBV18,.,TRBD1,TRBJ1-1
TGTGCCAGCAGCTCGACAATACGGACGGGCTCCTACGAGCAGTACTTC,CASSSTIRTGSYEQYF,TRBV7-8,.,.,TRBJ2-7
TGTGCCAGCAGAGCGGGGGGCTCGATTGAGCAGTTCTTC,CASRAGGSIEQFF,TRBV27,.,TRBD2,TRBJ2-1
TGTGCCAGCAGCCCGGGTGGTCAGCCCCAGCATTTT,CASSPGGQPQHF,TRBV14,.,.,TRBJ1-5
TGTGCCAGCAGCCCCCCGTTCCGACTAGCGGGAAAGAGCAATGAGCAGTTCTTC,CASSPPFRLAGKSNEQFF,TRBV7-9,.,TRBD2,TRBJ2-1
TGTGCCAGCAGCGCCGGACAGGGGGCCTACGAGCAGTACTTC,CASSAGQGAYEQYF,TRBV25-1,.,TRBD1,TRBJ2-7
TGTGCCAGCAGCTTAGGACGGAGATCCTACGAGCAGTACTTC,CASSLGRRSYEQYF,TRBV7-3,.,.,TRBJ2-7
TGCGCCAGCAGTGCTTGGGAGACCCAGTACTTC,CASSAWETQYF,TRBV10-2,.,.,TRBJ2-5
TGTGCCAGCAGTGAAGATCTCAGGGGTCGTAGATACGAGCAGTACTTC,CASSEDLRGRRYEQYF,TRBV6-1,once,.,TRBJ2-7
TGCAGCGTTGAAGATCCCCAGCTAGCGGGCCCTCGAGAGACCCAGTACTTC,CSVEDPQLAGPRETQYF,TRBV29-1,.,TRBD2,TRBJ2-5